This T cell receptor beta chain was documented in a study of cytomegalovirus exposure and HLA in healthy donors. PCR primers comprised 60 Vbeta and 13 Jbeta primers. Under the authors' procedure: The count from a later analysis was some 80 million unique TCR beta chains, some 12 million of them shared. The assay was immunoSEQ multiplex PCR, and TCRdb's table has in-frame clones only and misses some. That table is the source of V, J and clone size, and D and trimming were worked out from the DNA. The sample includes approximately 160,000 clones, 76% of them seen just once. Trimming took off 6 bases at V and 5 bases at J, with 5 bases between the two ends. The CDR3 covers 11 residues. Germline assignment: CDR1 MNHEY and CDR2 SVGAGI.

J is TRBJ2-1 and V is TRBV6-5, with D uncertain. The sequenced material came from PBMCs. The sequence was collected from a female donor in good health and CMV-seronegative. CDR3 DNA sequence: TGTGCCAGCAGCCAAAACAATGAGCAGTTCTTC. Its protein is CASSQNNEQFF.